This TCR beta chain was found in a study of blood T cells in healthy people across ages (dated by TCRdb to 2014 to 2015). With regard to the full study: In model experiments, template switching captured roughly one uniquely barcoded TCR beta cDNA molecule for every two T cells. Age-related changes in TCR beta repertoire diversity were measured in the study by deep sequencing normalized with unique cDNA molecular identifiers. Donors were grouped into four age groups: young (average roughly 16 years), middle-aged (roughly 38), aged (around 60) and long-lived (approximately 75). To avoid experimental bias, donors of different ages were randomly spread across the sequencing lanes. Two additional independent replicas of 1 million unique cDNA reads from the same blood draw were analyzed for two donors (one aged 18 to 30 and one aged 80 or older).

As concerns this clonotype: Its antigen is unknown. Per-base quality was not reported, and no clone a single base away is much larger than it.

Libraries were made using 5' RACE. Sequenced using an Illumina HiSeq 2500. A second PCR of about 6 to 11 cycles was performed with a sample-barcoded 5' primer and a J-beta primer mix. Each TCR beta cDNA molecule received a unique molecular identifier from a template-switch 5' adaptor carrying 12 random nucleotides. At least 2.5 million CDR3-containing paired-end reads were obtained from each sample. All of the RNA was converted into first-strand cDNA using the Mint cDNA synthesis kit, with a TRBC-specific oligonucleotide serving as the primer. All cDNA was treated with uracil-DNA glycosylase and then went through a first 18-cycle PCR with the universal primers M1SS and BC2_uni_R. The authors processed their data as follows. For normalization, 1 million high-quality reads, each with a distinct molecular identifier, were randomly selected from each sample. Instead of being binned into consensus sequences, reads that shared molecular identifiers were thrown out. CDR3 identification, clonotype clustering and error correction used MiTCR with a Q25 quality threshold and the strictest error-elimination algorithm. A nonparametric unseen species model with Euler transformation was used to estimate a lower bound on total TCR beta diversity. TCRdb reran the public reads through fastp at Q25 and MiXCR, keeping productive beta chains. Rows are unified per CDR3 protein, each entry keeping the most common DNA and genes. The V and J calls, along with clone size, are taken from TCRdb and not from the paper's own processing. The sample table shows almost 1 million distinct CDR3 sequences, and roughly 47% are seen once. The ten largest clones add up to around 21% of the sample.

Overall study outcomes, separate from this receptor: Estimates of total diversity based on one million sequenced T cells were regarded as lower bounds and as underestimates. Observed TCR beta diversity per million T cells fell roughly linearly with age, and a significant reduction was already apparent by age roughly 40. Because donor CMV infection status was unknown, age-related changes in expanded clonotypes were potentially confounded. Compared with the aged group, the long-lived group had more naive CD4+ T cells, fewer expanded clones and increased TCR diversity, a pattern suggesting age selection. Because profiling used bulk unsorted PBMCs, naive and antigen-experienced compartments could not be compared conclusively. There was a strong correlation between observed TCR beta diversity and the percentage of naive T cells measured by flow cytometry.

Systemically healthy Caucasian individuals from Russia, 39 in total and aged 6 to 90 years, were included as donors. Each donor gave about 9.7 milliliters of peripheral blood, drawn into EDTA-treated Vacutainer tubes. Ficoll-Paque density-gradient centrifugation was used to isolate PBMCs, with at least 7 million per sample. Total RNA was extracted from PBMCs with Trizol reagent, with at least 5 micrograms obtained per sample. Naive CD45RAhigh/CD27high T cell percentages were measured by flow cytometry on a PBMC aliquot from every donor. After removal of 8 bases from V and 1 base from J, the junction retains 6 bases not matched to a gene. CDR1 and CDR2 are read off the germline V gene as SQVTM and ANQGSEA. The CDR3, cysteine through phenylalanine, is 14 amino acids long. The read is trimmed to its CDR3 DNA, 42 bases read in frame from base 1.

Specimen: blood. The source is a woman aged 60 to 75 in good health. The V and J genes are TRBV29-1 and TRBJ2-5; 11 central nucleotides agree with TRBD2. The CDR3 reads CSSTGTSGQETQYF. At the DNA level, the sequence is TGCAGCTCTACCGGGACTAGCGGCCAAGAGACCCAGTACTTC.